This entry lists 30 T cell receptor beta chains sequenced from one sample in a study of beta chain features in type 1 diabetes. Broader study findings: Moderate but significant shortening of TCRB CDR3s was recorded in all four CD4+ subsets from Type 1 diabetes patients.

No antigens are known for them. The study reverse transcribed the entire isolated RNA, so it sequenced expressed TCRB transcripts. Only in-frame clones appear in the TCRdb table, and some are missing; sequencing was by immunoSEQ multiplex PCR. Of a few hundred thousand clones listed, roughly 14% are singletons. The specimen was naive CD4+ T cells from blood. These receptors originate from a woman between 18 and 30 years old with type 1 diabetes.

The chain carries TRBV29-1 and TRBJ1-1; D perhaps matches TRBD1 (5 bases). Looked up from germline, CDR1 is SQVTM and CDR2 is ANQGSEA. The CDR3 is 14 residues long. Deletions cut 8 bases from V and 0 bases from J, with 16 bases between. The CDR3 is CSPCRRGLNTEAFF. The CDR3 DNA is TGCAGCCCGTGCCGGAGGGGCTTGAACACTGAAGCTTTCTTT.

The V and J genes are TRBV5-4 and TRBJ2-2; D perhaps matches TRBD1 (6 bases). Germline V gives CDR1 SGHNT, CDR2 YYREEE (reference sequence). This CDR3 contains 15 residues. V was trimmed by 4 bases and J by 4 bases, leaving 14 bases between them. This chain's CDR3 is CASSQLGGVTGELFF. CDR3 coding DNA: TGTGCCAGCAGCCAGCTAGGGGGTGTCACCGGGGAGCTGTTTTTT.

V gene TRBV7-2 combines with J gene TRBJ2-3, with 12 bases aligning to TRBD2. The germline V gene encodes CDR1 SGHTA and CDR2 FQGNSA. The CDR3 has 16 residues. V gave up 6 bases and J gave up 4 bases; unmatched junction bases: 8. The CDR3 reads CASRMTSGSFSDTQYF. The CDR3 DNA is TGTGCCAGCAGAATGACTAGCGGGAGTTTCTCAGATACGCAGTATTTT.

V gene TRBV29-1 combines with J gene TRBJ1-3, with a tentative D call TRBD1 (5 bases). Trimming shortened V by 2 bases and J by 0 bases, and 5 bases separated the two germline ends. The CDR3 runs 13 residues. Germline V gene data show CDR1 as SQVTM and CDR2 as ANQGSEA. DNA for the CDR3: TGCAGCGTTGAAAGGGGCTCTGGAAACACCATATATTTT. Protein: CSVERGSGNTIYF.

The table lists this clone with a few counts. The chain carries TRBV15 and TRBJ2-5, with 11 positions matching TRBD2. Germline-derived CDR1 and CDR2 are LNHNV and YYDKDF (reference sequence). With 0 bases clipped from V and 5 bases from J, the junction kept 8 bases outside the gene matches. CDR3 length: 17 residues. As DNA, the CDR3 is TGTGCCACCAGCAGAGATGCGATAGCGGGAGGGCGGGAGACCCAGTACTTC. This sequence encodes CATSRDAIAGGRETQYF.

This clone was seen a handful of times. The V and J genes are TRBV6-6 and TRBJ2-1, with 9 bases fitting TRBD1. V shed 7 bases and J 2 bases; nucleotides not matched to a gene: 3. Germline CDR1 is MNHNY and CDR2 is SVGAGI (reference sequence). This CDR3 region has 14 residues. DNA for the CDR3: TGTGCCAGCACGGGGGACAGGGCCTACAATGAGCAGTTCTTC. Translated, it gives CASTGDRAYNEQFF.

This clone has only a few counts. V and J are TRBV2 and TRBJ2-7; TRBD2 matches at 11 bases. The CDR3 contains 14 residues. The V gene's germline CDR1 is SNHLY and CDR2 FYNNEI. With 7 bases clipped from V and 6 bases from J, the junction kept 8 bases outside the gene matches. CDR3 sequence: CASTQTSGMGEQYF. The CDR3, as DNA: TGTGCCAGCACCCAGACTAGCGGGATGGGCGAGCAGTACTTC.

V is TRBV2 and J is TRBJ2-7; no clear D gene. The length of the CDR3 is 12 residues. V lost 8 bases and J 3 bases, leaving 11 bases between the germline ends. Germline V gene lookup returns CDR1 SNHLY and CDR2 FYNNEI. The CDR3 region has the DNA TGTGCCAGCCTCTACGGTAGCTACGAGCAGTACTTC. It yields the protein CASLYGSYEQYF.

CDR3 DNA sequence: TGTGCCAGCTCACCCAGGACTAGCGGCTCAAGCTCCTACAATGAGCAGTTCTTC. Translating it yields CASSPRTSGSSSYNEQFF. This chain joins TRBV18 and TRBJ2-1, with 10 nucleotides matching TRBD2. The CDR3 totals 18 residues. Germline CDR1 is KGHSH and CDR2 is LQKENI. V dropped 3 bases and J dropped 0; count of bases not matched to a gene: 8. Using reference TRBV18 and TRBJ2-1 for the parts outside the CDR3, the full variable domain is NAGVMQNPRHLVRRRGQEARLRCSPMKGHSHVYWYRQLPEEGLKFMVYLQKENIIDESGMPKERFSAEFPKEGPSILRIQQVVRGDSAAYFCASSPRTSGSSSYNEQFFGPGTRLTVL.

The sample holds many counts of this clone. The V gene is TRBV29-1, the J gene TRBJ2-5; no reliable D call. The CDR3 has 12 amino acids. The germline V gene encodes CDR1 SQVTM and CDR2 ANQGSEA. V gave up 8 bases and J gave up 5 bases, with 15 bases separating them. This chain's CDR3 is CSTSPGGETQYF. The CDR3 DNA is TGCAGCACTTCCCCGGGTGGGGAGACCCAGTACTTC.

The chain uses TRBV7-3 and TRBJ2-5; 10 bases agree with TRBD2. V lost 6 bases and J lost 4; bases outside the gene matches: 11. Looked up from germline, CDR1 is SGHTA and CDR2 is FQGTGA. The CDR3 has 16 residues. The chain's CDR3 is CASSYPSGSGRETQYF. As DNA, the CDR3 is TGTGCCAGCAGTTACCCTAGCGGGAGTGGGCGAGAGACCCAGTACTTC.

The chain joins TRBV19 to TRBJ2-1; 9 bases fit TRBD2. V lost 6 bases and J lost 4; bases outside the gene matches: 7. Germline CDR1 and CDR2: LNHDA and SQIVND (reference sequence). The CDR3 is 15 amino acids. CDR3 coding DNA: TGTGCCAGTAGCAGAGGGACTAGCAGTTACAATGAGCAGTTCTTC. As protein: CASSRGTSSYNEQFF.

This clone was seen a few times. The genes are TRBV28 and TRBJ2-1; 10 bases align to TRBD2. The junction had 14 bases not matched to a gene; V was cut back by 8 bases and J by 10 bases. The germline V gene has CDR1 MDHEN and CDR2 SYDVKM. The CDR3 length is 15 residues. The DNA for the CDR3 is TGTGCCAGCGGGACTAGCGCCTTACGCAGAGAGGAGCAGTTCTTC. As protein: CASGTSALRREEQFF.

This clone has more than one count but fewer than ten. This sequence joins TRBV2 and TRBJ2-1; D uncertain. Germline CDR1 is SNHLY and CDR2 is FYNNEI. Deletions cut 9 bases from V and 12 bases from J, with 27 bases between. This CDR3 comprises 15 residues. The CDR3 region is CASRPRVFGVDGQFF. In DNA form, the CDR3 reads TGTGCCAGTCGACCTCGGGTCTTCGGTGTGGATGGGCAGTTCTTC.

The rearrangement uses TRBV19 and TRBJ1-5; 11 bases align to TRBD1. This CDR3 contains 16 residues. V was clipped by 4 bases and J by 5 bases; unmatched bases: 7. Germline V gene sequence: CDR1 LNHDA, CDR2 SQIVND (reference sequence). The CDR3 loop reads CASSTKDRGPYQPQHF. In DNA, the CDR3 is TGTGCCAGTAGTACCAAGGACAGGGGGCCGTATCAGCCCCAGCATTTT.

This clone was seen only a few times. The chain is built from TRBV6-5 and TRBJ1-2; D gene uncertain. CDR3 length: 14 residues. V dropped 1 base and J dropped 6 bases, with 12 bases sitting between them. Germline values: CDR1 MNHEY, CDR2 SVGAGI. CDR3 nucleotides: TGTGCCAGCAGTTACTTTGGCAGCGATGATGGCTACACCTTC. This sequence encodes CASSYFGSDDGYTF.

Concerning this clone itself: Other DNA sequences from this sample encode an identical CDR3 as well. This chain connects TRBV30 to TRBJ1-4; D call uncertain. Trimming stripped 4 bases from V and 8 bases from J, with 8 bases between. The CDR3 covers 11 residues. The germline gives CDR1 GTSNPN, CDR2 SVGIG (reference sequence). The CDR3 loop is CAWTGGEKLFF. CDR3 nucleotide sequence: TGTGCCTGGACAGGCGGGGAAAAACTGTTTTTT.

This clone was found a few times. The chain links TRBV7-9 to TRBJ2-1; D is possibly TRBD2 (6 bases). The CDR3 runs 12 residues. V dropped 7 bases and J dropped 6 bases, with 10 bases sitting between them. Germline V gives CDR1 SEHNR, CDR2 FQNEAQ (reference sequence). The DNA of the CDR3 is TGTGCCAGCAACCGGGGGTCCAATGAGCAGTTCTTC. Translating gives CASNRGSNEQFF. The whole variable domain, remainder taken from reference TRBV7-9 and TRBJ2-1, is DTGVSQNPRHKITKRGQNVTFRCDPISEHNRLYWYRQTLGQGPEFLTYFQNEAQLEKSRLLSDRFSAERPKGSFSTLEIQRTEQGDSAMYLCASNRGSNEQFFGPGTRLTVL.

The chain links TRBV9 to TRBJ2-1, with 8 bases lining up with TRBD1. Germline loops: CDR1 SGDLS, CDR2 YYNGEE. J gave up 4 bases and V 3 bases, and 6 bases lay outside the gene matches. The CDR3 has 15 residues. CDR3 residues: CASSAPGQEYNEQFF. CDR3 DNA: TGTGCCAGCAGCGCACCGGGACAGGAGTACAATGAGCAGTTCTTC. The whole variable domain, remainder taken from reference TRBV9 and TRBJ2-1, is DSGVTQTPKHLITATGQRVTLRCSPRSGDLSVYWYQQSLDQGLQFLIQYYNGEERAKGNILERFSAQQFPDLHSELNLSSLELGDSALYFCASSAPGQEYNEQFFGPGTRLTVL.

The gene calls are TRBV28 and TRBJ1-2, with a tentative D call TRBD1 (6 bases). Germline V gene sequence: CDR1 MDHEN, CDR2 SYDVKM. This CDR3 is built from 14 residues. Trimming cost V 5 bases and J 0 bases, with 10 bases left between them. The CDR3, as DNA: TGTGCCAGCAGTCGGGACAAAGCTAACTATGGCTACACCTTC. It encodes CASSRDKANYGYTF.

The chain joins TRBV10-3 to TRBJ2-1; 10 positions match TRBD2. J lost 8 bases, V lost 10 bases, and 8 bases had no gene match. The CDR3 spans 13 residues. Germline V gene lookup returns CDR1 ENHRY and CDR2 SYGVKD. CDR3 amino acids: CATRVAGGDEQFF. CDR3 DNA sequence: TGTGCCACCCGGGTAGCGGGAGGTGATGAGCAGTTCTTC.

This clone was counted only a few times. DNA for the CDR3: TGTGCCAGCCTGCCGGGACAGACGTATGGCTACACCTTC. Its protein is CASLPGQTYGYTF. J is TRBJ1-2 and V is TRBV6-1; 7 bases map to TRBD1. The germline V gene has CDR1 MNHNS and CDR2 SASEGT. The CDR3 runs 13 residues. J was trimmed by 5 bases and V by 8 bases; bases with no gene match: 8.

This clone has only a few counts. The CDR3 loop reads CSVKGGGPPYEQYF. DNA for the CDR3: TGCAGCGTTAAGGGGGGAGGGCCCCCCTACGAGCAGTACTTC. The V and J genes are TRBV29-1 and TRBJ2-7, with a weak D call TRBD2 (7 bases). This CDR3 has 14 residues. The V gene's germline CDR1 is SQVTM and CDR2 ANQGSEA. The V end lost 5 bases, the J end lost 2 bases, and 16 bases lay between the germline ends.

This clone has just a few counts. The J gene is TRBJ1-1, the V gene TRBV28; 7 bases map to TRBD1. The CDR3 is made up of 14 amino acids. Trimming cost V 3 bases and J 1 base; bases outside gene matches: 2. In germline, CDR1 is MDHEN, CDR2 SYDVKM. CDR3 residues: CASSFYRGNTEAFF. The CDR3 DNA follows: TGTGCCAGCAGTTTTTACAGGGGGAACACTGAAGCTTTCTTT.

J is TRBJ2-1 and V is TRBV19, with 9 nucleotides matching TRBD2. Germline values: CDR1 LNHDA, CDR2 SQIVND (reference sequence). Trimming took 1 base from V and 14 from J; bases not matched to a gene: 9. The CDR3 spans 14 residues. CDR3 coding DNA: TGTGCCAGTAGTATAGGGGGGCGGGAGGGTCGGAAGTTCTTC. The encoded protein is CASSIGGREGRKFF.

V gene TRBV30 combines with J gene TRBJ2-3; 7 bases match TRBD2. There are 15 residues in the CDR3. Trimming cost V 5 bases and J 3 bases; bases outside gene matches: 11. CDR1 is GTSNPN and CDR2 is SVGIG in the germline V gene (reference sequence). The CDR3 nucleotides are TGTGCCTGGTCTACCGGACTAGTTGGAACAGATACGCAGTATTTT. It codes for CAWSTGLVGTDTQYF.

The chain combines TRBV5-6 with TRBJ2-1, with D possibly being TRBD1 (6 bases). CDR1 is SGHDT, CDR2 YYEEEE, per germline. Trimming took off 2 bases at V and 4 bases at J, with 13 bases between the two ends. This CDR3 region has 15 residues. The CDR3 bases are TGTGCCAGCAGCTTCGGCCAGGGGATATACAATGAGCAGTTCTTC. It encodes CASSFGQGIYNEQFF.

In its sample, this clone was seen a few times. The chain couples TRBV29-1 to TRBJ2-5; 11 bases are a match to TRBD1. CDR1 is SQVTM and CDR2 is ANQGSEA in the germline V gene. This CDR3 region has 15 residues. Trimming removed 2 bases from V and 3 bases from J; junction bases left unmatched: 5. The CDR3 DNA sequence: TGCAGCGTTGAATATCGGGGACAGGGGGAAGAGACCCAGTACTTC. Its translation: CSVEYRGQGEETQYF.

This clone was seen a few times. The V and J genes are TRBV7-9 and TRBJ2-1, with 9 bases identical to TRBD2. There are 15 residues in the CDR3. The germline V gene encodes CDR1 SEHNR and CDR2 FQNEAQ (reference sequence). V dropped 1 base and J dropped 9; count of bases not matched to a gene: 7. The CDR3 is CASSLVAGGPGEQFF. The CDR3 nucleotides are TGTGCCAGCAGCTTAGTGGCGGGAGGGCCCGGTGAGCAGTTCTTC.

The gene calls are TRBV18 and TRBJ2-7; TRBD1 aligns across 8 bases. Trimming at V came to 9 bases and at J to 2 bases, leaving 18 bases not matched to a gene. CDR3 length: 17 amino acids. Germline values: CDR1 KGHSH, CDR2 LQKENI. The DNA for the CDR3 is TGTGCCAGTTCGGAGAAGCTAACAGGGGGTAAACCCTACGAGCAGTACTTC. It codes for CASSEKLTGGKPYEQYF.